These 30 T cell receptor beta chains came from one sample sequenced in a study of early T cells in non-severe SARS-CoV-2 infection. TCRdb itself ran the 5' RACE reads through MiXCR, one entry per CDR3 protein. The table shows 52,000 or so distinct CDR3 sequences, with around 12% occurring only once. Sample: whole blood. The receptors were gathered from an adult who was a healthcare worker with PCR-confirmed SARS-CoV-2 infection or an uninfected control (not recorded which).

This clonotype was observed a handful of times. The chain is built from TRBV3-1 and TRBJ1-1; D unclear. CDR3 length: 13 amino acids. V was shortened by 2 bases and J by 0 bases, with 4 bases between the two germline ends. From germline, CDR1 is LGHDT and CDR2 YNNKEL (reference sequence). CDR3 DNA: TGTGCCAGCAGCCAACAGTTGAACACTGAAGCTTTCTTT. Translating gives CASSQQLNTEAFF.

This clonotype was seen at least ten times. The CDR3 DNA is TGTGCCAGCTCACCAAGTAACTCCAGGGGGCATAACTATGGCTACACCTTC. This encodes CASSPSNSRGHNYGYTF. The V gene is TRBV18, the J gene TRBJ1-2; TRBD1 agrees at 8 bases. The germline V gene has CDR1 KGHSH and CDR2 LQKENI. The CDR3 extends over 17 amino acids. The V gene end was trimmed by 2 bases and the J gene end by 1 base; junction bases not matched to a gene: 9.

The chain recombines TRBV6-2 or TRBV6-3 with TRBJ2-1; 9 nucleotides line up with TRBD2. This CDR3 is 18 amino acids long. V lost 2 bases, J lost 6 bases, and 14 bases stayed unmatched. Germline values: CDR1 MNHEY, CDR2 SVGEGT. DNA of the CDR3: TGTGCCAGCAGTTACCCCCTGTGGCGGGGGGGCGAAACCAATGAGCAGTTCTTC. Its translation: CASSYPLWRGGETNEQFF.

This chain connects TRBV20-1 to TRBJ2-3, with D uncertain. Trimming cost V 6 bases and J 2 bases, with 3 bases left between them. The germline CDR1 and CDR2 sequences are DFQATT and SNEGSKA (reference sequence). The CDR3 runs to 10 residues. As DNA, the CDR3 is TGCAGTGCCAACACAGATACGCAGTATTTT. Its protein is CSANTDTQYF.

This clonotype was seen repeatedly, ten times or more. The J gene is TRBJ2-2, the V gene TRBV5-1; 8 bases are a match to TRBD2. CDR1 is SGHRS and CDR2 is YFSETQ in the germline V gene. The CDR3 is made up of 15 amino acids. V lost 4 bases to trimming and J lost 7 bases; unmatched junction nucleotides: 9. CDR3 coding DNA: TGCGCCAGCAGCCGTGCGGGACTAGGAGTCGGGGAGCTGTTTTTT. It translates to CASSRAGLGVGELFF.

CDR3 sequence: CASSYLGVAVYEQYF. CDR3 DNA sequence: TGTGCCAGCAGCTACCTGGGGGTAGCGGTCTACGAGCAGTACTTC. The chain carries TRBV6-1 and TRBJ2-7; a possible D gene is TRBD2 (6 bases). Looked up from germline, CDR1 is MNHNS and CDR2 is SASEGT. V lost 6 bases and J lost 3, with 18 bases in between. The CDR3 length is 15 residues.

J is TRBJ1-4 and V is TRBV4-3, with no clear D. This CDR3 is 15 amino acids long. CDR1 and CDR2 from the germline V gene are LGHNA and YSLEER. V lost 2 bases, J lost 0 bases, and 7 bases lay in between. The CDR3 sequence is CASSQQDSTNEKLFF. CDR3 nucleotide sequence: TGCGCCAGCAGCCAACAGGACTCAACTAATGAAAAACTGTTTTTT.

This clonotype has ten or more counts. J is TRBJ2-3 and V is TRBV7-3; D unclear. This CDR3 comprises 13 residues. The V and J ends lost 5 bases and 1 base respectively, with 7 bases between them. Germline V gene sequence: CDR1 SGHTA, CDR2 FQGTGA. CDR3 sequence reads: CASSPQRTDTQYF. The CDR3, as DNA: TGTGCCAGCAGCCCGCAGCGCACAGATACGCAGTATTTT. Combining the CDR3 with reference TRBV7-3 and TRBJ2-3 gives the whole variable domain GAGVSQTPSNKVTEKGKYVELRCDPISGHTALYWYRQSLGQGPEFLIYFQGTGAADDSGLPNDRFFAVRPEGSVSTLKIQRTERGDSAVYLCASSPQRTDTQYFGPGTRLTVL.

This clonotype was recorded only once. A much larger clone differs by one base, so this may be a read error. The gene calls are TRBV18 and TRBJ2-1, with TRBD2 matching over 11 bases. This CDR3 comprises 16 residues. The V and J ends lost 3 bases and 10 bases, in that order; junction bases with no gene match: 11. Germline V lookup: CDR1 KGHSH, CDR2 LQKENI. The CDR3 DNA sequence: TGTGCCAGCTCACCGGAACCGGGACTAGCGGAGGGGGAGCAGTTCTTC. Translated, it gives CASSPEPGLAEGEQFF.

There are a few counts of this clonotype. The rearrangement joins TRBV11-2 to TRBJ1-1; the match to TRBD1 covers 7 bases. V gave up 4 bases and J gave up 1 base; unmatched junction bases: 6. This CDR3 has 15 amino acids. CDR1 SGHAT and CDR2 FQNNGV come from the germline V gene. The CDR3 bases are TGTGCCAGCAGCTCAAGGGACAGTGCGAACACTGAAGCTTTCTTT. Protein product: CASSSRDSANTEAFF.

This clonotype has a handful of counts. J is TRBJ1-6 and V is TRBV3-1; D possibly corresponds to TRBD1 (5 bases). Germline CDR1 reads LGHDT; CDR2 reads YNNKEL (reference sequence). V gave up 4 bases and J gave up 7 bases, with 11 bases separating them. This CDR3 is built from 14 residues. The CDR3 bases are TGTGCCAGCAGCCCCCAGGGTCGGAATTCACCCCTCCACTTT. Encoded protein: CASSPQGRNSPLHF.

This clonotype was seen repeatedly, ten times or more. V usage is TRBV6-1 and J usage is TRBJ2-2; maybe TRBD1 (6 bases). The ends were cut back, 8 bases at V and 3 bases at J, with 10 bases in the middle. The CDR3 totals 13 residues. Germline-derived CDR1 and CDR2 are MNHNS and SASEGT. In nucleotides, the CDR3 is TGTGCCAGCCAAAGACAGGACACCGGGGAGCTGTTTTTT. Its protein product is CASQRQDTGELFF.

V and J are TRBV7-9 and TRBJ2-1, with D perhaps matching TRBD1 or TRBD2 (5 bases each). Germline lookup yields CDR1 SEHNR and CDR2 FQNEAQ (reference sequence). This CDR3 is 14 amino acids long. V dropped 5 bases and J dropped 12 bases, with 20 bases sitting between them. CDR3 nucleotide sequence: TGTGCCAGCAGCCCCGGGACCCCGGGTTTGGGGCAGTTCTTC. Its protein is CASSPGTPGLGQFF.

The rearrangement joins TRBV9 to TRBJ1-1, with unresolved D. V was shortened by 3 bases and J by 6 bases, with 9 bases between the two germline ends. Looked up from germline, CDR1 is SGDLS and CDR2 is YYNGEE. The CDR3 is made up of 12 amino acids. The CDR3 bases are TGTGCCAGCAGCGGCATGCACCCTGAAGCTTTCTTT. This codes for CASSGMHPEAFF. The variable domain in full, completed from reference TRBV9 and TRBJ1-1, reads DSGVTQTPKHLITATGQRVTLRCSPRSGDLSVYWYQQSLDQGLQFLIQYYNGEERAKGNILERFSAQQFPDLHSELNLSSLELGDSALYFCASSGMHPEAFFGQGTRLTVV.

The rearrangement uses TRBV29-1 and TRBJ2-3; D gene unclear. The CDR3 spans 12 residues. CDR1 SQVTM and CDR2 ANQGSEA come from the germline V gene. CDR3 region: CSFQPGTDTQYF. In nucleotides, the CDR3 is TGCAGTTTCCAACCTGGCACAGATACGCAGTATTTT.

The chain carries TRBV6-2 or TRBV6-3 and TRBJ2-3; 8 bases fit TRBD2. V lost 2 bases, J lost 2 bases, and 21 bases stayed unmatched. Germline-derived CDR1 and CDR2 are MNHEY and SVGEGT. CDR3 length equals 21 residues. The CDR3 is CASSYTPSDSGVLSYTDTQYF. CDR3 DNA: TGTGCCAGCAGTTACACCCCCTCTGATAGCGGGGTCCTCTCCTACACAGATACGCAGTATTTT.

This clonotype was seen repeatedly, ten times or more. This chain joins TRBV12-3 or TRBV12-4 and TRBJ2-4; TRBD2 might be the D (6 bases). V dropped 4 bases and J dropped 2 bases, with 15 bases sitting between them. This CDR3 is built from 16 residues. CDR3 coding DNA: TGTGCCAGCAGTTCGATTTCAGGAGGGCCCAAAAACATTCAGTACTTC. Encoded protein: CASSSISGGPKNIQYF.

In its sample, this clonotype was seen many times. This chain connects TRBV12-3 or TRBV12-4 to TRBJ2-1; 10 bases map to TRBD1. This CDR3 spans 14 amino acids. Trimming cost V 7 bases and J 9 bases; bases outside gene matches: 9. In nucleotides, the CDR3 is TGTGCCAGCACCATGGGACAGGGGTTCGGTGAGCAGTTCTTC. As protein: CASTMGQGFGEQFF.

A single count supports this clonotype. The gene calls are TRBV10-1 and TRBJ2-3; TRBD2 is a possible D gene (6 bases). Looked up from germline, CDR1 is WNHNN and CDR2 is SYGVQD (reference sequence). V gave up 0 bases and J gave up 1 base, with 14 bases separating them. The CDR3 is 17 amino acids. CDR3 nucleotide sequence: TGCGCCAGCAGTGAGTCGAAGTCCCCGGGGGGCACAGATACGCAGTATTTT. It codes for CASSESKSPGGTDTQYF.

The chain is built from TRBV6-6 and TRBJ2-7; D is possibly TRBD1 (6 bases). The ends were cut back, 7 bases at V and 2 bases at J, with 9 bases in the middle. This CDR3 is built from 12 residues. Germline V gene lookup returns CDR1 MNHNY and CDR2 SVGAGI (reference sequence). The CDR3 nucleotides read TGTGCCAGCAAAGGGGGAACCTACGAGCAGTACTTC. Protein product: CASKGGTYEQYF.

This clonotype was counted ten times or more. CDR3: CASSKGLADQETQYF. The CDR3 bases are TGTGCCAGCAGTAAGGGACTAGCGGACCAAGAGACCCAGTACTTC. This chain uses TRBV6-2 or TRBV6-3 with TRBJ2-5; the match to TRBD2 covers 11 bases. V lost 5 bases to trimming and J lost 0 bases; unmatched junction nucleotides: 2. This CDR3 has 15 residues. Germline assignment: CDR1 MNHEY and CDR2 SVGEGT.

CDR3 sequence (DNA): TGTGCCAGCAGTTTCCCCACGGGATCTGGGGCCAACGTCCTGACTTTC. This gives the protein CASSFPTGSGANVLTF. The chain combines TRBV12-3 or TRBV12-4 with TRBJ2-6, with a weak D call TRBD2 (5 bases). V gave up 3 bases and J gave up 1 base, with 10 bases separating them. The CDR3 length is 16 residues.

This clonotype was seen more than once but under ten times. No DNA is shown, since the ends of the CDR3 on it are uncertain; the CDR3 is the one TCRdb lists. The chain is built from TRBV6-1 and TRBJ2-2; no check of the table's D call, TRBD1, against the DNA was made. Both ends counted, the CDR3 spans 17 residues. Germline V lookup: CDR1 MNHNS, CDR2 SASEGT. CDR3 sequence: CASSEGQGVFNGELFFF.

The chain recombines TRBV6-2 or TRBV6-3 with TRBJ1-1, with D possibly matching TRBD1 (6 bases). V lost 2 bases and J lost 5, with 12 bases in between. Per germline, CDR1 MNHEY and CDR2 SVGEGT. This CDR3 spans 14 amino acids. The CDR3 DNA reads TGTGCCAGCAGTTACGGGGGGGGCGAAACTGAAGCTTTCTTT. Protein: CASSYGGGETEAFF.

The chain joins TRBV20-1 to TRBJ2-1, with a possible D match to TRBD2 (5 bases). CDR1 DFQATT and CDR2 SNEGSKA come from the germline V gene (reference sequence). V was cut by 3 bases and J by 0 bases, with 15 bases left in between. This CDR3 spans 16 amino acids. This chain's CDR3 is CSASPTTPISYNEQFF. The DNA for the CDR3 is TGCAGTGCTAGTCCGACTACCCCGATCTCCTACAATGAGCAGTTCTTC.

A few counts support this clonotype. The rearrangement uses TRBV7-9 and TRBJ2-7, with 9 nucleotides matching TRBD2. V lost 5 bases, J lost 3 bases, and 11 bases stayed unmatched. This CDR3 is 16 amino acids long. The germline gives CDR1 SEHNR, CDR2 FQNEAQ (reference sequence). DNA for the CDR3: TGTGCCAGCAGCGCCCGCGGGGCGGGGGGGAACTACGAGCAGTACTTC. It yields the protein CASSARGAGGNYEQYF.

This clonotype was counted ten times or more. The chain combines TRBV5-1 with TRBJ1-1, with D maybe TRBD1 (6 bases). Germline lookup yields CDR1 SGHRS and CDR2 YFSETQ. There are 15 residues in the CDR3. V lost 2 bases and J lost 3, with 14 bases in between. The CDR3 reads CASSFATGWDTEAFF. DNA for the CDR3: TGCGCCAGCAGCTTTGCGACAGGTTGGGACACTGAAGCTTTCTTT.

The chain uses TRBV29-1 and TRBJ2-6; weak D call: TRBD1 (6 bases). Germline V CDR1 and CDR2: SQVTM, ANQGSEA. The ends were cut back, 5 bases at V and 1 base at J, with 9 bases in the middle. This CDR3 has 14 amino acids. The CDR3 DNA is TGCAGCGTTCATACAGGGTCTGGGGCCAACGTCCTGACTTTC. Its translation is CSVHTGSGANVLTF.

The sample holds one count of this clonotype. The gene calls are TRBV29-1 and TRBJ2-5; D gene ambiguous. Trimming stripped 3 bases from V and 1 base from J, with 15 bases between. This CDR3 spans 15 amino acids. Germline V lookup: CDR1 SQVTM, CDR2 ANQGSEA. This CDR3 is CSVDWVLPSQETQYF. CDR3 sequence (DNA): TGCAGCGTTGATTGGGTGTTACCTTCCCAAGAGACCCAGTACTTC.

Ten or more counts support this clonotype. Here the CDR3 DNA reads TGTGCCAGCAGCTTCGGACAGGGGAACACTGAAGCTTTCTTT. This codes for CASSFGQGNTEAFF. The rearrangement links TRBV5-4 to TRBJ1-1; 8 positions agree with TRBD1. CDR3 length: 14 amino acids. Germline assignment: CDR1 SGHNT and CDR2 YYREEE (reference sequence). The V and J ends lost 2 bases and 1 base, in that order; junction bases with no gene match: 1.